This T cell receptor beta chain was retrieved from a study of regulatory T cells in long-lasting Graves disease. General observations from the study: Whereas 966 public clonotypes were shared by new patients, persistent patients shared more, at around 2,700.

The CDR3 runs to 14 residues. Per the germline V gene, CDR1 is SGDLS and CDR2 is YYNGEE. Trimming left V 4 bases short and J 1 base short, with 12 bases between. With regard to this clonotype: Its matching antigen is unknown.

Regarding time point: persistent/refractory GD, antithyroid drugs over 5 years with positive TRAb. There was RNA extracted from PBMCs, and the TCR library was made from it. With iRepertoire HTBI primers and Arm-PCR of CDR3 regions, TCR beta libraries were built. Via MiXCR, TCRdb re-called the multiplex PCR reads, giving one row per CDR3 protein. The table includes around 400,000 distinct CDR3 sequences, 21% detected once. The source is a female donor with Graves disease. The sample here was peripheral blood mononuclear cells (PBMCs), taken when the disease was refractory, from a patient treated with antithyroid drugs. The chain links TRBV9 to TRBJ2-7; D remains ambiguous. The CDR3 loop is CASSTATSSYEQYF. CDR3 DNA: TGTGCCAGCAGCACAGCGACGAGTTCCTACGAGCAGTACTTC.